Shown below are 13 T cell receptor beta chains from a single sample sequenced in a study of blood T cell repertoires in COVID-19. The method was immunoSEQ multiplex PCR; TCRdb's version includes in-frame clones alone and lacks a portion of them. The sample yields fewer than 60,000 clones, roughly four fifths seen once. The sequenced material came from peripheral blood. The receptors were sampled from an elderly woman with COVID-19, enrolled during active disease.

The V and J genes are TRBV6-5 and TRBJ2-5; TRBD2 aligns across 12 bases. Germline loops: CDR1 MNHEY, CDR2 SVGAGI. Unmatched junction bases numbered 6, after V lost 5 bases and J lost 5 bases. The CDR3 sequence is 15 residues long. The CDR3 spells CASSPLGLAGETQYF. The CDR3 region has the DNA TGTGCCAGCAGTCCCCTTGGACTAGCGGGGGAGACCCAGTACTTC.

The V call is TRBV5-4, the J call TRBJ1-2; D gene unclear. The V gene lost 0 bases and the J gene lost 8 bases, with 11 bases spanning the gap. The CDR3 runs to 13 residues. In germline, CDR1 is SGHNT, CDR2 YYREEE (reference sequence). This chain's CDR3 is CASSLGLFGGYTF. CDR3 sequence (DNA): TGTGCCAGCAGCTTGGGACTCTTCGGGGGCTACACCTTC.

This clone was counted a single time. The chain links TRBV18 to TRBJ2-3; a possible D gene is TRBD1 (6 bases). CDR1 is KGHSH, CDR2 LQKENI, per germline. V lost 5 bases to trimming and J lost 7 bases, with 10 bases between them. The CDR3 runs to 12 residues. The CDR3 region is CASSEQGNTQYF. The CDR3 coding sequence is TGTGCCAGCTCAGAACAGGGAAATACGCAGTATTTT.

The chain joins TRBV7-2 to TRBJ1-4, with D tentatively TRBD1 (6 bases). Per germline, CDR1 SGHTA and CDR2 FQGNSA. Trimming left V 1 base short and J 4 bases short, with 13 bases between. This CDR3 is built from 16 residues. The CDR3 region has the DNA TGTGCCAGCAGCTTAGATAGCGGGACATTTAATGAAAAACTGTTTTTT. Its protein product is CASSLDSGTFNEKLFF.

The chain is built from TRBV7-6 and TRBJ2-3; weak D call: TRBD2 (5 bases). The V end was cut by 5 bases, the J end by 2 bases, with 14 bases between. The germline V gene encodes CDR1 SGHVS and CDR2 FNYEAQ. This CDR3 has 15 residues. CDR3: CASSISGSYTDTQYF. CDR3 DNA sequence: TGTGCCAGCAGCATCAGCGGTTCTTACACAGATACGCAGTATTTT. The variable domain in full, with the rest retrieved from reference TRBV7-6 and TRBJ2-3, is GAGVSQSPRYKVTKRGQDVALRCDPISGHVSLYWYRQALGQGPEFLTYFNYEAQQDKSGLPNDRFSAERPEGSISTLTIQRTEQRDSAMYRCASSISGSYTDTQYFGPGTRLTVL.

The chain has TRBV7-3 and TRBJ2-5; 11 bases are shared with TRBD1. The CDR3 is 15 residues long. Trimming at V came to 6 bases and at J to 4 bases, leaving 7 bases not matched to a gene. CDR1 is SGHTA and CDR2 is FQGTGA in the germline V gene. This CDR3 is CASSPTGTGGETQYF. CDR3 in DNA: TGTGCCAGCAGTCCAACCGGGACAGGGGGAGAGACCCAGTACTTC.

V is TRBV28 and J is TRBJ2-7, with 7 positions matching TRBD1. The germline V gene has CDR1 MDHEN and CDR2 SYDVKM. The CDR3 sequence is 14 residues long. V lost 2 bases to trimming and J lost 6 bases; unmatched junction nucleotides: 7. The CDR3 DNA follows: TGTGCCAGCAGTTTACCTGACAGGGTCCGCGAGCAGTACTTC. It yields the protein CASSLPDRVREQYF.

V gene TRBV3-1 (or the pseudogene TRBV3-2) combines with J gene TRBJ2-5, with 7 bases aligning to TRBD2. CDR1 is LGHDT and CDR2 is YNNKEL in the germline V gene (reference sequence). Trimming removed 1 base from V and 7 bases from J; junction bases left unmatched: 9. The CDR3 loop spans 15 amino acids. The CDR3 protein is CASSQVGGGLLTQYF. In DNA, the CDR3 is TGTGCCAGCAGCCAAGTCGGGGGAGGGCTCCTGACCCAGTACTTC.

The rearrangement links TRBV7-3 to TRBJ2-2, with TRBD1 identical over 10 bases. CDR3 length: 14 amino acids. Germline V gene lookup returns CDR1 SGHTA and CDR2 FQGTGA. Unmatched junction bases numbered 1, after V lost 4 bases and J lost 5 bases. For the CDR3, the DNA is TGTGCCAGCAGCTGGACAGGGGGAACCGGGGAGCTGTTTTTT. It translates to CASSWTGGTGELFF.

The chain links TRBV7-9 to TRBJ2-3; 10 bases align to TRBD2. V was pared by 5 bases and J by 5 bases, with 10 bases of the junction left unmatched. This CDR3 comprises 16 residues. The germline CDR1 and CDR2 sequences are SEHNR and FQNEAQ (reference sequence). The DNA for the CDR3 is TGTGCCAGCAGCCACCTCCTAGCGGGAGAGGTAGATACGCAGTATTTT. Protein: CASSHLLAGEVDTQYF.

This chain links TRBV5-4 with TRBJ1-2, with TRBD1 matching 11 bases. With 4 bases clipped from V and 2 bases from J, the junction kept 4 bases outside the gene matches. The length of the CDR3 is 15 residues. Per the germline V gene, CDR1 is SGHNT and CDR2 is YYREEE (reference sequence). The chain's CDR3 is CASSPRTGGNYGYTF. DNA for the CDR3: TGTGCCAGCAGCCCTAGGACAGGGGGCAACTATGGCTACACCTTC. The variable domain in full, with the rest retrieved from reference TRBV5-4 and TRBJ1-2, is ETGVTQSPTHLIKTRGQQVTLRCSSQSGHNTVSWYQQALGQGPQFIFQYYREEENGRGNFPPRFSGLQFPNYSSELNVNALELDDSALYLCASSPRTGGNYGYTFGSGTRLTVV.

The chain couples TRBV6-5 to TRBJ2-7, with a tentative D call TRBD1 (5 bases). This CDR3 spans 13 amino acids. Per the germline V gene, CDR1 is MNHEY and CDR2 is SVGAGI. The V and J ends lost 5 bases and 1 base respectively, with 9 bases between them. The CDR3 nucleotides are TGTGCCAGCAGTAATCCAGGGTCCTACGAGCAGTACTTC. The encoded protein is CASSNPGSYEQYF.

The gene calls are TRBV6-5 and TRBJ2-7; tentative D call: TRBD1 (5 bases). Germline CDR1 MNHEY, CDR2 SVGAGI. This CDR3 is 15 amino acids long. V was clipped by 4 bases and J by 1 base, with 14 bases between them. The CDR3 nucleotides are TGTGCCAGCAGTTCAACCAGGGAAGGGTCCTACGAGCAGTACTTC. Translating gives CASSSTREGSYEQYF.